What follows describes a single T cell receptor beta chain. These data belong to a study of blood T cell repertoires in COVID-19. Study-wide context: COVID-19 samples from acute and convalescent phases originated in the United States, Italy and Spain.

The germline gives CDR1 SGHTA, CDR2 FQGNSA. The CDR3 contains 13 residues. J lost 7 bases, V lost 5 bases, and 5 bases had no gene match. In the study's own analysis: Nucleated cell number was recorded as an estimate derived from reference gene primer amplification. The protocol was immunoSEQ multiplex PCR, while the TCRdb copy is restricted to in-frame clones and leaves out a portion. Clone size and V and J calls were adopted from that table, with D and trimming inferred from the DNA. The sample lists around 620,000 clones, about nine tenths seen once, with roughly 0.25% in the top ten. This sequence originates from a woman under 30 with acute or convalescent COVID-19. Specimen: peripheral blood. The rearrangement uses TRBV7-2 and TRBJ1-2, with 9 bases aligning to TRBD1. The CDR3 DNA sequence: TGTGCCAGCAGCCTGGGACAGGGCACTGGCTACACCTTC. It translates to CASSLGQGTGYTF.